This is a list of T cell receptor beta chains from one sample in a study of blood T cell repertoires in COVID-19. Sequenced by immunoSEQ multiplex PCR; TCRdb stores in-frame clones only, minus some. The data contain approximately 74,000 clones, 80% to 90% of them singletons. Input material: peripheral blood. The receptors originated from a woman aged 80 or over with active or convalescent COVID-19. Both conserved end residues are part of each CDR3. The D gene is left open where the match is weak. Not every row has a clone size; where given, it reads once, few, many or a size class.

D gene	J gene	V gene	clone size	CDR3 DNA	CDR3 protein
TRBD2	TRBJ2-5	TRBV6-2/TRBV6-3	NA	TGTGCCAGCAGCGGTTGGGCGGGGGGCGAGGAGACCCAGTACTTC	CASSGWAGGEETQYF
TRBD2	TRBJ2-3	TRBV6-4	few	TGTGCCAGCAGTGCTAGCGGGGCAATCACAGATACGCAGTATTTT	CASSASGAITDTQYF
TRBD1	TRBJ2-7	TRBV7-9	NA	TGTGCCAGCAGTCTTGACAGGGTAGACTTC	CASSLDRVDF
TRBD1	TRBJ1-1	TRBV28	NA	TGTGCCAGCAGTGACAGGGTGCCAAGTTCAGCTTTCTTT	CASSDRVPSSAFF
NA	TRBJ2-1	TRBV14	NA	TGTGCCAGCAGCCAAGGGGCGCCGTCCTACAATGAGCAGTTCTTC	CASSQGAPSYNEQFF
NA	TRBJ2-5	TRBV5-6	NA	TGTGCCAGCAGCTGGGGGACAAGGGTCATGGAGACCCAGTACTTC	CASSWGTRVMETQYF
TRBD1	TRBJ1-5	TRBV18	NA	TGTGCCAGCTCACCACAGGGGGCAGGCGCCAATCAGCCCCAGCATTTT	CASSPQGAGANQPQHF
TRBD2	TRBJ2-3	TRBV9	NA	TGTGCCAGCAGCGTGACGGCGGGACTAGCGGGAGTAGTTGCGCAGTATTTT	CASSVTAGLAGVVAQYF
NA	TRBJ2-7	TRBV6-2/TRBV6-3	few	TGTGCCAGCAGCCAACCTCGGCAGGGCACAGCGTACGAGCAGTACTTC	CASSQPRQGTAYEQYF
NA	TRBJ2-3	TRBV6-5	NA	TGTGCCAGCAGGCGGAGGTCGGGGGGCGCAGATACGCAGTATTTT	CASRRRSGGADTQYF